What follows describes a single TCR beta chain. These data come from a study of blood T cell repertoires in COVID-19. The ends were cut back, 2 bases at V and 5 bases at J, with 13 bases in the middle. The germline V gene has CDR1 SGHRS and CDR2 YFSETQ. The CDR3 is 14 residues long. Enrolment of Seattle patients took place during active infection, and they were followed longitudinally. The assay was immunoSEQ multiplex PCR, and TCRdb's table has in-frame clones only and misses some. This table has about 95,000 clones, roughly 76% appearing once. This clonotype was sampled from a man at least 80 years old with COVID-19, enrolled during active disease. The rearrangement links TRBV5-1 to TRBJ2-5; possibly TRBD2 for D (5 bases). Material for sequencing was peripheral blood. CDR3 region: CASSFYFGGETQYF. DNA for the CDR3: TGCGCCAGCAGCTTTTACTTCGGAGGCGAGACCCAGTACTTC.